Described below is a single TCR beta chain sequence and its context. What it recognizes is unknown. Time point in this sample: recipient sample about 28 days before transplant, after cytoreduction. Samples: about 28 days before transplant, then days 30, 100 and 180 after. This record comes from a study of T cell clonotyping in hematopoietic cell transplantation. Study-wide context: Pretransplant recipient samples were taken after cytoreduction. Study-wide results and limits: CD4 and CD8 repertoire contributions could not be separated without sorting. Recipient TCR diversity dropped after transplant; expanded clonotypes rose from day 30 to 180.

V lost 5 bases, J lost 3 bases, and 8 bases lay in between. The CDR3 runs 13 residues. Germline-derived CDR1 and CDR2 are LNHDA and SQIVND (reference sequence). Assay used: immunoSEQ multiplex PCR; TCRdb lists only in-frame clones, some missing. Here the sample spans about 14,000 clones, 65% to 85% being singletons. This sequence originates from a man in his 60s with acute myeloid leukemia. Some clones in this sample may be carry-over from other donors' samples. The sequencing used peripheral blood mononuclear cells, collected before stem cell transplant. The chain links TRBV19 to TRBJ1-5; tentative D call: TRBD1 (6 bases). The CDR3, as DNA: TGTGCCAGTAGTGCGGGGGCCAATCAGCCCCAGCATTTT. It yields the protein CASSAGANQPQHF.